These 28 T cell receptor beta chains were all obtained from the same sample, sequenced in a study of blood T cell repertoires in COVID-19. Method: immunoSEQ multiplex PCR; TCRdb's copy keeps in-frame clones and lacks some. Of some 230,000 clones listed, 80% to 85% are singletons. The sample comprised peripheral blood. These receptors were obtained from a woman in her 30s who had recovered from COVID-19.

This chain joins TRBV6-6 and TRBJ1-1; possibly TRBD1 for D (5 bases). CDR1 MNHNY and CDR2 SVGAGI come from the germline V gene (reference sequence). The CDR3 contains 12 residues. The V gene lost 5 bases and the J gene lost 8 bases, with 12 bases spanning the gap. CDR3: CASSLGLYEAFF. The CDR3 coding sequence is TGTGCCAGCAGTCTGGGACTGTACGAAGCTTTCTTT.

This clone turned up a few times. The J gene is TRBJ1-5, the V gene TRBV30; D gene unclear. Looked up from germline, CDR1 is GTSNPN and CDR2 is SVGIG (reference sequence). CDR3 size: 14 residues. V lost 5 bases to trimming and J lost 5 bases, with 16 bases between them. In DNA form, the CDR3 reads TGTGCCTGGTCCCGAAAGAGAGCGTATCAGCCCCAGCATTTT. Residues: CAWSRKRAYQPQHF.

V is TRBV5-1 and J is TRBJ2-1; 13 bases align to TRBD2. CDR1 and CDR2 (germline): SGHRS, YFSETQ. The CDR3 consists of 16 residues. With V trimmed by 3 bases and J by 6 bases, 6 bases remained unmatched. The CDR3 DNA sequence: TGCGCCAGCAGCTGGACTAGCGGGAGTATTGGCAATGAGCAGTTCTTC. It translates to CASSWTSGSIGNEQFF.

The CDR3 DNA follows: TGCGCCAGCAGCCCAGGACTAGCGGGAGGGGGAGAGACCCAGTACTTC. Its translation: CASSPGLAGGGETQYF. The V and J genes are TRBV4-1 and TRBJ2-5; 15 nucleotides agree with TRBD2. Germline CDR1 reads MGHRA; CDR2 reads YSYEKL. The CDR3 is 16 amino acids. V lost 4 bases, J lost 4 bases, and 4 bases stayed unmatched.

This sequence joins TRBV7-2 and TRBJ2-3; D not resolved. Germline values: CDR1 SGHTA, CDR2 FQGNSA. V gave up 5 bases and J gave up 2 bases, with 17 bases separating them. The CDR3 loop spans 16 amino acids. CDR3 DNA sequence: TGTGCCAGCAGCCGTCCCCCTCACGGAGACACAGATACGCAGTATTTT. Protein sequence: CASSRPPHGDTDTQYF.

The chain links TRBV13 to TRBJ1-1; D is unresolved. Trimming cost V 3 bases and J 0 bases, with 8 bases left between them. This CDR3 is 14 amino acids long. Germline-derived CDR1 and CDR2 are PRHDT and FYEKMQ (reference sequence). The CDR3 region is CASSFEGMNTEAFF. CDR3 in DNA: TGTGCCAGCAGCTTTGAGGGCATGAACACTGAAGCTTTCTTT.

This chain links TRBV9 with TRBJ1-2; possible D gene TRBD1, 5 bases. The CDR3 runs 12 residues. Germline values: CDR1 SGDLS, CDR2 YYNGEE. The V gene lost 5 bases and the J gene lost 2 bases, with 7 bases spanning the gap. The CDR3 DNA follows: TGTGCCAGCAGGGCAGGGAACTATGGCTACACCTTC. Amino acids: CASRAGNYGYTF.

Only a few counts were recorded for this clone. The chain recombines TRBV11-2 with TRBJ2-7; 10 nucleotides agree with TRBD1. CDR1 and CDR2 (germline): SGHAT, FQNNGV. V lost 4 bases to trimming and J lost 3 bases; unmatched junction nucleotides: 6. This CDR3 contains 15 residues. CDR3: CASSSSDRGGYEQYF. CDR3 DNA sequence: TGTGCCAGCAGCTCCTCGGACAGGGGGGGCTACGAGCAGTACTTC.

The V call is TRBV18, the J call TRBJ2-7; TRBD1 might be the D (6 bases). The V end lost 0 bases, the J end lost 3 bases, and 12 bases lay between the germline ends. There are 15 residues in the CDR3. In germline, CDR1 is KGHSH, CDR2 LQKENI. CDR3: CASSPPTSRGYEQYF. DNA of the CDR3: TGTGCCAGCTCACCACCCACCTCCAGGGGCTACGAGCAGTACTTC.

V gene TRBV30 combines with J gene TRBJ2-1; a weak D match, TRBD2 (5 bases). The V and J ends lost 0 bases and 12 bases respectively, with 12 bases between them. The CDR3 loop spans 12 amino acids. Germline lookup yields CDR1 GTSNPN and CDR2 SVGIG (reference sequence). The CDR3 DNA sequence: TGTGCCTGGAGTGTTAGCGCCCCAAGGCAGTTCTTC. Translated, it gives CAWSVSAPRQFF.

The J gene is TRBJ1-2, the V gene TRBV19, with 8 bases lining up with TRBD1. The CDR3 covers 13 residues. V was clipped by 5 bases and J by 7 bases; unmatched bases: 6. Germline CDR1 is LNHDA and CDR2 is SQIVND (reference sequence). The CDR3 nucleotides read TGTGCCAGTAGTCAAGGGACAGGAACTGGCTACACCTTC. It encodes CASSQGTGTGYTF.

The rearrangement joins TRBV12-5 to TRBJ2-3; 11 bases map to TRBD2. Trimming removed 6 bases from V and 2 bases from J; junction bases left unmatched: 13. Looked up from germline, CDR1 is LGHNT and CDR2 is FRNRAP. CDR3 length equals 18 residues. CDR3 sequence reads: CASGIDTGTSGTTDTQYF. The CDR3 DNA follows: TGTGCTAGTGGGATCGACACCGGGACTAGCGGAACCACAGATACGCAGTATTTT. The variable domain in full, completed from reference TRBV12-5 and TRBJ2-3, reads DARVTQTPRHKVTEMGQEVTMRCQPILGHNTVFWYRQTMMQGLELLAYFRNRAPLDDSGMPKDRFSAEMPDATLATLKIQPSEPRDSAVYFCASGIDTGTSGTTDTQYFGPGTRLTVL.

The chain joins TRBV9 to TRBJ2-5; a possible D gene is TRBD2 (5 bases). The CDR3 is 20 residues long. Germline CDR1 reads SGDLS; CDR2 reads YYNGEE. Trimming pared 3 bases from V and 5 bases from J, leaving 32 bases between. CDR3 nucleotides: TGTGCCAGCAGCGCGCGGGCCCGGCGGCAAAAGATCAAGGCGGTTGAGACCCAGTACTTC. As protein: CASSARARRQKIKAVETQYF.

The rearrangement joins TRBV30 to TRBJ2-5; 8 bases line up with TRBD1. The V and J ends lost 4 bases and 5 bases, in that order; junction bases with no gene match: 6. The CDR3 covers 13 residues. Germline lookup yields CDR1 GTSNPN and CDR2 SVGIG (reference sequence). The CDR3 is CAWKQGAGETQYF. CDR3 DNA sequence: TGTGCCTGGAAGCAGGGGGCGGGGGAGACCCAGTACTTC.

This chain uses TRBV13 with TRBJ2-3, with D maybe TRBD1 (5 bases). The germline CDR1 and CDR2 sequences are PRHDT and FYEKMQ (reference sequence). The CDR3 extends over 13 amino acids. V was shortened by 1 base and J by 7 bases, with 9 bases between the two germline ends. DNA for the CDR3: TGTGCCAGCAGCTTAGCCAGGGATAATACGCAGTATTTT. Residues: CASSLARDNTQYF.

The rearrangement uses TRBV7-3 and TRBJ2-5; TRBD2 matches 12 bases. V was pared by 5 bases and J by 5 bases, with 6 bases of the junction left unmatched. Germline V gene data show CDR1 as SGHTA and CDR2 as FQGTGA. The CDR3 runs 15 residues. The chain's CDR3 is CASSRLAGDGETQYF. The CDR3 DNA sequence: TGTGCCAGCAGCAGACTAGCGGGAGATGGGGAGACCCAGTACTTC.

This chain links TRBV5-6 with TRBJ2-4, with a possible D match to TRBD1 (5 bases). Germline CDR1 SGHDT, CDR2 YYEEEE. V was cut by 0 bases and J by 1 base, with 14 bases left in between. The CDR3 sequence is 17 residues long. This CDR3 is CASSLESVTEAKNIQYF. CDR3 DNA sequence: TGTGCCAGCAGCTTGGAGTCCGTGACAGAGGCCAAAAACATTCAGTACTTC. Supplemented by reference TRBV5-6 and TRBJ2-4, the full variable domain reads DAGVTQSPTHLIKTRGQQVTLRCSPKSGHDTVSWYQQALGQGPQFIFQYYEEEERQRGNFPDRFSGHQFPNYSSELNVNALLLGDSALYLCASSLESVTEAKNIQYFGAGTRLSVL.

The chain uses TRBV20-1 and TRBJ2-1; D is perhaps TRBD2 (6 bases). The V gene lost 3 bases and the J gene lost 4 bases, with 13 bases spanning the gap. The CDR3 runs 14 residues. Germline CDR1 is DFQATT and CDR2 is SNEGSKA (reference sequence). The DNA for the CDR3 is TGCAGTGCTAGTGGGAGACTAGATTACAATGAGCAGTTCTTC. As protein: CSASGRLDYNEQFF.

This chain joins TRBV6-5 and TRBJ2-2; 7 nucleotides agree with TRBD1. The V and J ends lost 7 bases and 8 bases, in that order; junction bases with no gene match: 13. The CDR3 is made up of 15 amino acids. Germline values: CDR1 MNHEY, CDR2 SVGAGI. The CDR3 reads CASMPENRGPGELFF. In DNA form, the CDR3 reads TGTGCCAGCATGCCAGAAAACAGGGGCCCGGGGGAGCTGTTTTTT.

The gene calls are TRBV3-1 (or the pseudogene TRBV3-2) and TRBJ2-2; 13 bases agree with TRBD2. Germline CDR1 LGHDT, CDR2 YNNKEL (reference sequence). V trimming: 4 bases; J trimming: 3 bases; junction bases outside the gene matches: 8. The CDR3 has 18 amino acids. CDR3 amino acids: CASSPTSGRAGDTGELFF. CDR3 coding DNA: TGTGCCAGCAGCCCTACTAGCGGGAGGGCCGGAGACACCGGGGAGCTGTTTTTT.

A single count supports this clone. The V gene is TRBV9, the J gene TRBJ2-7; TRBD1 agrees at 8 bases. The V gene end was trimmed by 4 bases and the J gene end by 4 bases; junction bases not matched to a gene: 16. CDR1 is SGDLS and CDR2 is YYNGEE in the germline V gene. This CDR3 spans 17 amino acids. The CDR3 sequence: CASSPTRLGTGGYEQYF. The CDR3 nucleotides are TGTGCCAGCAGCCCGACGAGACTGGGGACAGGAGGGTACGAGCAGTACTTC.

This chain joins TRBV15 and TRBJ2-1, with 7 bases matching TRBD1. This CDR3 is built from 19 residues. V lost 0 bases and J lost 0; bases outside the gene matches: 11. The germline V gene encodes CDR1 LNHNV and CDR2 YYDKDF (reference sequence). The DNA for the CDR3 is TGTGCCACCAGCAGAGATCTCAGGGGGTCCCTAAGCTCCTACAATGAGCAGTTCTTC. Residues: CATSRDLRGSLSSYNEQFF.

This chain links TRBV29-1 with TRBJ2-1; D unresolved. The CDR3 is 14 residues long. The ends were cut back, 3 bases at V and 4 bases at J, with 13 bases in the middle. Germline V gene sequence: CDR1 SQVTM, CDR2 ANQGSEA. The CDR3 protein is CSVELLPRYNEQFF. Written as DNA, the CDR3 is TGCAGCGTTGAGCTCCTTCCGAGGTACAATGAGCAGTTCTTC.

The chain employs TRBV11-2 and TRBJ1-2; D unclear. The V and J ends lost 5 bases and 1 base respectively, with 14 bases between them. In germline, CDR1 is SGHAT, CDR2 FQNNGV. The CDR3 loop spans 15 amino acids. The DNA of the CDR3 is TGTGCCAGCAGCCCTCTGAGCTTCGATAACTATGGCTACACCTTC. It translates to CASSPLSFDNYGYTF.

This rearrangement joins TRBV9 to TRBJ1-4, with TRBD1 matching 8 bases. V gave up 4 bases and J gave up 5 bases; unmatched junction bases: 7. The germline V gene has CDR1 SGDLS and CDR2 YYNGEE. This CDR3 has 15 residues. CDR3 region: CASSSLTGVNEKLFF. DNA of the CDR3: TGTGCCAGCAGCTCCCTGACAGGGGTCAATGAAAAACTGTTTTTT.

This chain joins TRBV27 and TRBJ2-7, with D maybe TRBD2 (5 bases). This CDR3 contains 14 residues. The V and J ends lost 2 bases and 2 bases respectively, with 10 bases between them. Germline CDR1 reads MNHEY; CDR2 reads SMNVEV (reference sequence). The CDR3 DNA follows: TGTGCCAGCAGTTTACTAGCTAGTCCCTACGAGCAGTACTTC. It codes for CASSLLASPYEQYF.

A word on this clone: Other DNA sequences in this specimen translate into the identical CDR3. The rearrangement links TRBV9 to TRBJ2-3, with D perhaps matching TRBD2 (6 bases). V gave up 3 bases and J gave up 3 bases, with 8 bases separating them. This CDR3 contains 13 residues. Germline V gene sequence: CDR1 SGDLS, CDR2 YYNGEE. The CDR3 bases are TGTGCCAGCAGCGGGGGACTGACAGATACGCAGTATTTT. The encoded protein is CASSGGLTDTQYF.

This chain uses TRBV24-1 with TRBJ1-2; TRBD1 might be the D (6 bases). Trimming removed 3 bases from V and 4 bases from J, with 11 bases in between. CDR1 is KGHDR and CDR2 is SFDVKD in the germline V gene. CDR3 size: 14 residues. DNA of the CDR3: TGTGCCACCAGTGATCCCAGGGGACGCTATGGCTACACCTTC. Amino acid sequence: CATSDPRGRYGYTF.